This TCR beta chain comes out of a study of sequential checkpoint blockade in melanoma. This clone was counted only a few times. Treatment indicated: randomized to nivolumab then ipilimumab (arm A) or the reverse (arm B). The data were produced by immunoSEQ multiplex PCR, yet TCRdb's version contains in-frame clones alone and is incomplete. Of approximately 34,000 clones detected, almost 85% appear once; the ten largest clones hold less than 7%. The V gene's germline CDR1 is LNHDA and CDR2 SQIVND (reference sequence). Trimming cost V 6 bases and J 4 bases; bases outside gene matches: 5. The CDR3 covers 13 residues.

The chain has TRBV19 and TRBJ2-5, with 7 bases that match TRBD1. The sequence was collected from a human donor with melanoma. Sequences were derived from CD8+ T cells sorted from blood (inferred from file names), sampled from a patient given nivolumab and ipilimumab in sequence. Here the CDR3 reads CASSEGGGETQYF. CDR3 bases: TGTGCCAGTAGCGAAGGGGGCGGAGAGACCCAGTACTTC.